This TCR beta chain derives from a study of blood T cell repertoires in COVID-19. Study summary: Whether acute or convalescent, the COVID-19 samples came from the United States, Italy and Spain. From T cells, B-cell-depleted T cells, or PBMCs came the material, which was cDNA or gDNA.

CDR3 length: 14 amino acids. Germline assignment: CDR1 MNHEY and CDR2 SVGAGI. The V and J ends lost 2 bases and 7 bases respectively, with 9 bases between them. Clones were sequenced by immunoSEQ multiplex PCR, and TCRdb holds only the in-frame ones, with some missing. Of around 33,000 clones in the sample, 90% are singletons; the top ten hold about 21%. The chain couples TRBV6-5 to TRBJ1-6; weak D call: TRBD1 (6 bases). This sequence originates from a man older than 75 with acute or convalescent COVID-19. Sequencing was done on a sample of peripheral blood. Here the CDR3 reads CASSYDRRNSPLHF. The CDR3 nucleotides are TGTGCCAGCAGTTACGACAGGAGGAATTCACCCCTCCACTTT.